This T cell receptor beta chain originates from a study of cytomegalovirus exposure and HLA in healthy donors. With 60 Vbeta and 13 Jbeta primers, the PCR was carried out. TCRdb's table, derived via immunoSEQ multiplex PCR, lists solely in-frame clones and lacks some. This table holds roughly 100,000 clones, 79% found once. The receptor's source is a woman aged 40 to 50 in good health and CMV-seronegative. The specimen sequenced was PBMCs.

CDR3 nucleotides: TGTGCCACCAGCAGAGATCGGGGACTAGCGGCCTACGAGCAGTACTTC. It is translated as CATSRDRGLAAYEQYF. The rearrangement uses TRBV15 and TRBJ2-5; 11 bases match TRBD2. The J call is doubtful: the DNA matches TRBJ2-7 better. This CDR3 comprises 16 residues. Per germline, CDR1 LNHNV and CDR2 YYDKDF (reference sequence).